This T cell receptor (beta chain) was recorded in a study of shared clonotypes between healthy human individuals. General study findings and limits: Tissues were not sampled, only blood, and their repertoires likely differ. It was expected that sequencing depth would affect clonotype sharing among donors.

Scientists sequenced DNA from unsorted PBMC on ten immunoSEQ deep assay plates. Produced via immunoSEQ multiplex PCR; TCRdb's table is partial and in-frame only. The sample has around 510,000 clones, roughly 72% seen once. Notes on this clone: The antigen remains unidentified.

The CDR3 extends over 13 amino acids. Trimming took 4 bases from V and 3 from J, leaving 8 bases between them. Germline V lookup: CDR1 SGHTA, CDR2 FQGNSA. Sequencing was carried out using PBMCs. This receptor was taken from a woman aged 40 to 50 in good health. Some clones in this sample may be carry-over from other donors' samples. The V gene is TRBV7-2, the J gene TRBJ2-3, with TRBD2 as a possible D gene (5 bases). The CDR3 spells CASSSWRTDTQYF. CDR3 bases: TGTGCCAGCAGCTCGTGGAGGACAGATACGCAGTATTTT.